The clone carrying this TCR beta chain was picked up many times. Its antigen is not known. A NOSPECS grade of at least 4, a Clinical Activity Score of at least 3 and duration under 3 months were recorded in ophthalmopathy patients. A 10 ml volume of fresh peripheral blood provided the PBMCs. Template material for amplifying TCR beta CDR3 regions consisted of RNA transcripts. Using the HTBI primer set, a first-round RT-PCR was run on the TCR CDR3. MiXCR, applied by TCRdb to the multiplex PCR reads, yields one record per CDR3 protein. This sample has about 480,000 distinct CDR3 sequences, with less than 25% found just once. Germline V gives CDR1 LNHDA, CDR2 SQIVND (reference sequence). This CDR3 region has 15 residues. The ends lost 5 bases at V and 11 bases at J; junction bases unmatched: 14. The data stem from a study of T cells in Graves' hyperthyroidism and ophthalmopathy. General study points: Most thyroid-expanded clonotypes above 0.001 were also found in blood.

The source of this sequence is a woman in her thirties with Graves' ophthalmopathy. Sequencing was carried out using blood. The V gene is TRBV19, the J gene TRBJ2-5, with TRBD2 matching over 10 bases. The DNA for the CDR3 is TGTGCCAGTAGTGCGACTAGCGGGTCAGCTCGGGGACAGTACTTC. It yields the protein CASSATSGSARGQYF.